This T cell receptor beta chain came from a study of blood T cells in healthy people across ages. As for the study in general: Per every two T cells, about one barcoded beta molecule was captured by template switching.

PCR was performed a second time for about 7 to 12 cycles using a sample-barcoded 5' primer and a J-beta primer mix. Tagging of each cDNA molecule was performed by a template-switch adaptor with 12 random nucleotides. TCRdb fed the 5' RACE reads into MiXCR, producing one record per CDR3 protein. Of 1.5 million to 1.9 million distinct CDR3 sequences in the sample, under 55% are singletons; the top ten hold 4%. This CDR3 is built from 16 residues. Trimming cost V 3 bases and J 8 bases; bases outside gene matches: 8. Germline loops: CDR1 LGHDT, CDR2 YNNKEL (reference sequence). The receptor was isolated from a woman aged 18-29 years in good health. Material: blood. The V call is TRBV3-1, the J call TRBJ2-1, with 12 positions matching TRBD2. The CDR3, as DNA: TGTGCCAGCAGCCATCGACTAGCGGGAGTGGTAGATGAGCAGTTCTTC. This sequence encodes CASSHRLAGVVDEQFF.